This TCR beta chain was sequenced for a study of beta chain features in type 1 diabetes. Broader study findings: In comparison with healthy donors, patients had naive, central memory and Treg TCRB repertoires that appeared more similar. Shortening of TCRB CDR3s, moderate but significant, appeared in all four CD4+ subsets of Type 1 diabetes patients.

Every donor provided one heparinised blood draw, which averaged around 120 mL. cDNA synthesis used the whole RNA isolate, giving expressed TCRB sequences. Libraries were prepared by immunoSEQ multiplex PCR; TCRdb keeps only in-frame clonotypes and omits some of them. Here the sample spans 310,000 or so clones, more than 9.5% being singletons. The germline V and J ends were trimmed by 5 bases and 2 bases, with 4 bases remaining between them. Per germline, CDR1 SGHTA and CDR2 FQGNSA. The CDR3 covers 11 residues. In the case of this clone: What it recognizes is unknown. At the DNA level, this CDR3 is encoded by other sequences in the same sample as well.

The chain uses TRBV7-2 and TRBJ2-7, with D hard to call. Sequenced input: naive CD4+ T cells from blood. The TCR was taken from a woman aged 25 to 39 in good health. CDR3 in amino acids: CASSLTYEQYF. The CDR3 DNA reads TGTGCCAGCAGCCTTACCTACGAGCAGTACTTC. The whole variable domain, remainder taken from reference TRBV7-2 and TRBJ2-7, is GAGVSQSPSNKVTEKGKDVELRCDPISGHTALYWYRQSLGQGLEFLIYFQGNSAPDKSGLPSDRFSAERTGGSVSTLTIQRTQQEDSAVYLCASSLTYEQYFGPGTRLTVT.